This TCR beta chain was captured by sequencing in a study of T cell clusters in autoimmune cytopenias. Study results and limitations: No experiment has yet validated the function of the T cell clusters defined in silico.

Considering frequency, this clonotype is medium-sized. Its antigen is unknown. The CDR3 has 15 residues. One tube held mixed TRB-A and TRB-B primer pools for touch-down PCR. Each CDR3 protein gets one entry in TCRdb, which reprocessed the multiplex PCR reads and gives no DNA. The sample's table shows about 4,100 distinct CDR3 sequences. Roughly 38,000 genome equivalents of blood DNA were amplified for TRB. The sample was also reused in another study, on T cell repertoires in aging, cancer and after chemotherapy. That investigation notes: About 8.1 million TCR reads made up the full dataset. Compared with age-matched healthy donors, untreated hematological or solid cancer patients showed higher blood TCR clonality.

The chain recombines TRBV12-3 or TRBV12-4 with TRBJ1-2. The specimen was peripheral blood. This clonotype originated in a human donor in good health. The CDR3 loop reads CASSPTQGGNYGYTF.